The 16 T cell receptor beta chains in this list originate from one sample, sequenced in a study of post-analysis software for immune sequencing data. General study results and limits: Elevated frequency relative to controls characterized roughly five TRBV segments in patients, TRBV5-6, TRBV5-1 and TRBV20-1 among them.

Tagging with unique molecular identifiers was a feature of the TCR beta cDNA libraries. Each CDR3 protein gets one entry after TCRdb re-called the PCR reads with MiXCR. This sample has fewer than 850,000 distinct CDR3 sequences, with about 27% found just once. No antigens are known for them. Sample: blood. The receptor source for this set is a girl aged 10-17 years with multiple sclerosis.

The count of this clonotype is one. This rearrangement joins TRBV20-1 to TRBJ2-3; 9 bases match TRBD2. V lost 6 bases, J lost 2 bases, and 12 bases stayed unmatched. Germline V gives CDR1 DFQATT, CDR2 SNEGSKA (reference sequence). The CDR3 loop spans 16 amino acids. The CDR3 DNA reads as TGCAGTGCCCCAGGGAGTCTAGCGGGGAACACAGATACGCAGTATTTT. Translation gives CSAPGSLAGNTDTQYF.

The CDR3 protein is CATHRRGTSYEQYF. CDR3 nucleotides: TGTGCCACCCATCGCAGGGGGACCTCCTACGAGCAGTACTTC. The chain joins TRBV15 to TRBJ2-7, with 7 bases that match TRBD1. After removal of 8 bases from V and 0 bases from J, the junction contained 7 bases not matched to a gene. Germline lookup yields CDR1 LNHNV and CDR2 YYDKDF (reference sequence). The CDR3 has 14 amino acids. Full variable domain (missing parts from reference TRBV15 and TRBJ2-7): DAMVIQNPRYQVTQFGKPVTLSCSQTLNHNVMYWYQQKSSQAPKLLFHYYDKDFNNEADTPDNFQSRRPNTSFCFLDIRSPGLGDTAMYLCATHRRGTSYEQYFGPGTRLTVT.

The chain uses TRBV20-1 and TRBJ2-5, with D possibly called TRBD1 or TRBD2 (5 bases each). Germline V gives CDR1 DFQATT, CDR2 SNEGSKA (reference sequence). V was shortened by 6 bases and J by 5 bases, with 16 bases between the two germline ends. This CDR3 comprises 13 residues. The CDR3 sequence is CSAPGTRRETQYF. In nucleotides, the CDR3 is TGCAGTGCCCCAGGGACCCGACGGGAGACCCAGTACTTC.

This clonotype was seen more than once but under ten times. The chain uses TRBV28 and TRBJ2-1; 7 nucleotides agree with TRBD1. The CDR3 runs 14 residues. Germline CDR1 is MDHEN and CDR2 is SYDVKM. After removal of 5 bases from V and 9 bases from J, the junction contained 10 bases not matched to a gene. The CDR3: CASSLGSRGLEQFF. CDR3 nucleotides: TGTGCCAGCAGTCTCGGTTCGAGGGGGCTTGAGCAGTTCTTC.

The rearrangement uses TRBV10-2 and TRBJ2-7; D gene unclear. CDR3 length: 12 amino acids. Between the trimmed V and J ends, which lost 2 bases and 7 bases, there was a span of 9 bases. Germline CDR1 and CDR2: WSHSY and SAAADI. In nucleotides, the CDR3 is TGCGCCAGCAGTGAGCCACAAACAGAGCAGTACTTC. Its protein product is CASSEPQTEQYF.

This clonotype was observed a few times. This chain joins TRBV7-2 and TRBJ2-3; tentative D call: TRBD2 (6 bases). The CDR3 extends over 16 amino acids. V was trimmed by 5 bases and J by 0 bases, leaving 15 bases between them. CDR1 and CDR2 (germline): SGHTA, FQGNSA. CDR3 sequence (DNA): TGTGCCAGCAGCACCGGTAGCGGAATAAGCACAGATACGCAGTATTTT. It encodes CASSTGSGISTDTQYF.

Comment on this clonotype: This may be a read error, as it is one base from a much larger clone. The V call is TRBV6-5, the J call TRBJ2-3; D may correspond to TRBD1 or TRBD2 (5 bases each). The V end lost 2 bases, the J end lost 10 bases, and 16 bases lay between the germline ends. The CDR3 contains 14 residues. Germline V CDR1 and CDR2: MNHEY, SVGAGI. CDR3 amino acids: CASSYDLGRAAQYF. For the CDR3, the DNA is TGTGCCAGCAGTTACGACTTGGGACGAGCAGCGCAGTATTTT.

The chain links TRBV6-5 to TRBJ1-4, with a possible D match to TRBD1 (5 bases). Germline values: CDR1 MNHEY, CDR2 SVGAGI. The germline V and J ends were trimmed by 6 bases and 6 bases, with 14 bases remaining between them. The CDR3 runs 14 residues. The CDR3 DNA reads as TGTGCCAGCAGCCGTGGGGGTGAGGATGAAAAACTGTTTTTT. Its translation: CASSRGGEDEKLFF.

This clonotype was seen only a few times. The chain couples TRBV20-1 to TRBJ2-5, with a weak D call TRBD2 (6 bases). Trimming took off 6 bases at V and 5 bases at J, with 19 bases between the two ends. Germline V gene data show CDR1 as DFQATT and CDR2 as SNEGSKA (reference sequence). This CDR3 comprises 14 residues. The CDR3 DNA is TGCAGTGCGGCCGGTAGCGGTAGACGGGAGACCCAGTACTTC. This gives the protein CSAAGSGRRETQYF.

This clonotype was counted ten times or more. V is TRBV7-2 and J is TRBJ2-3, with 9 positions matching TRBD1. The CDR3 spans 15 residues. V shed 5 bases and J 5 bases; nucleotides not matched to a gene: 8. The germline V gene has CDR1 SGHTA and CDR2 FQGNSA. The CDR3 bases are TGTGCCAGCAGCCTTGGGACAGGGCGGAAAGATACGCAGTATTTT. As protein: CASSLGTGRKDTQYF.

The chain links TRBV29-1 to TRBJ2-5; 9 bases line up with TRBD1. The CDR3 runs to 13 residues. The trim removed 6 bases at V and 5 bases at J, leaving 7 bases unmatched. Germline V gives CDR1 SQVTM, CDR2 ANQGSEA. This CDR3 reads CSVGQGPRETQYF. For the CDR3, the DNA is TGCAGCGTGGGACAGGGACCACGGGAGACCCAGTACTTC.

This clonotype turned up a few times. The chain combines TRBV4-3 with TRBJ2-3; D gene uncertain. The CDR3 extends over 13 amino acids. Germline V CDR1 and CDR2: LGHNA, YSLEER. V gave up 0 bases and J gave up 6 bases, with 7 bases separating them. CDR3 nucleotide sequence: TGCGCCAGCAGCCAAGACGTCTTCGATACGCAGTATTTT. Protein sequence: CASSQDVFDTQYF.

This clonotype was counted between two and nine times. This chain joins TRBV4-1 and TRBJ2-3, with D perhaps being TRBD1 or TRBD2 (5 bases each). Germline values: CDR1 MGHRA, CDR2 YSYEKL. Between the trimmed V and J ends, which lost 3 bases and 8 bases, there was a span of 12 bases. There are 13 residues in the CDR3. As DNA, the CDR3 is TGCGCCAGCAGCCACCGGGACCCAGGTACGCAGTATTTT. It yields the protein CASSHRDPGTQYF.

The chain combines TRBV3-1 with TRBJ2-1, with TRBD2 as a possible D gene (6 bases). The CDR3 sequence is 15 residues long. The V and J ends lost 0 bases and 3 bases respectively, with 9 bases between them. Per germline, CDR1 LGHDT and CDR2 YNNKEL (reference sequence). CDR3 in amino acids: CASSQDWGVYNEQFF. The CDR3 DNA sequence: TGTGCCAGCAGCCAAGACTGGGGGGTCTACAATGAGCAGTTCTTC.

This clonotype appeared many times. As DNA, the CDR3 is TGTGCCAGCAGTCCGACGGACTATGGCTACACCTTC. Translation: CASSPTDYGYTF. The V gene is TRBV2, the J gene TRBJ1-2; D unresolved. CDR1 SNHLY and CDR2 FYNNEI come from the germline V gene. V gave up 5 bases and J gave up 3 bases, with 7 bases separating them. The CDR3 is made up of 12 amino acids.

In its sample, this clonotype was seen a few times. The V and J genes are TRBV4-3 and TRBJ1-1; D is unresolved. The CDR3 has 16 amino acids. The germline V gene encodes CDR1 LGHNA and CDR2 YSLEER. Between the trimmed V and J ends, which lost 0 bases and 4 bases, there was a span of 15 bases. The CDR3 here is CASSQDYRPTFTEAFF. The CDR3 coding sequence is TGCGCCAGCAGCCAAGATTACCGACCTACGTTCACTGAAGCTTTCTTT.